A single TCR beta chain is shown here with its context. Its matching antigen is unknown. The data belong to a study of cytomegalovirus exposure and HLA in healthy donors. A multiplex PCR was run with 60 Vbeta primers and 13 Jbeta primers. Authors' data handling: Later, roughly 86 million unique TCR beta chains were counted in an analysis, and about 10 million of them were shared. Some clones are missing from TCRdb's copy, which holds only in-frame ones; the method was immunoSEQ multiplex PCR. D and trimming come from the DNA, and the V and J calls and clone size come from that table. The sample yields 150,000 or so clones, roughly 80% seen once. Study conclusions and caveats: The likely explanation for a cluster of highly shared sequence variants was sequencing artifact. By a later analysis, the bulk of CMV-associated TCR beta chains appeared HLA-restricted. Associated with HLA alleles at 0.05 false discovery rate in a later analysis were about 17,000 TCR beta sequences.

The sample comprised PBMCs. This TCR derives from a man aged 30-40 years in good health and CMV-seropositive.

The CDR3 bases are TGTGCCACAAAGGACAGGGAAACTGAAGCTTTCTTT. The encoded protein is CATKDRETEAFF. The J gene is TRBJ1-1, the V gene TRBV19; 8 bases align to TRBD1. Germline V CDR1 and CDR2: LNHDA, SQIVND (reference sequence). With V trimmed by 10 bases and J by 5 bases, 6 bases remained unmatched. This CDR3 has 12 amino acids.